This TCR beta chain was identified in a study of cytomegalovirus exposure and HLA in healthy donors. Overall study: Earlier results showed 120 million or so unique TCR beta sequences derived from 150 million to 200 million T cells. An early data release held some 89 million unique TCRs from HLA-typed donors. Across almost 400 genotyped donors, just over 80% landed in the Caucasian-associated ancestry cluster. The study's findings and limits: Earlier findings revealed that most TCR beta V segments proved productive either about 90% or about 30% of the time.

The PCR used 60 Vbeta and 13 Jbeta primers. Generated by immunoSEQ multiplex PCR, the TCRdb table keeps only in-frame clones and is missing some. The sample gives under 140,000 clones, less than 85% of which show up once; around an eighth is in the top ten. CDR3 length: 16 amino acids. The germline gives CDR1 LGHNA, CDR2 YSLEER. The V gene end was trimmed by 0 bases and the J gene end by 3 bases; junction bases not matched to a gene: 6. This clone has a handful of counts. The antigen remains undetermined. Material for sequencing was PBMCs. The origin of this receptor is a young man in good health and CMV-seropositive. V and J are TRBV4-3 and TRBJ2-5, with 8 bases fitting TRBD2. The CDR3 nucleotides read TGCGCCAGCAGCCAAGATCGGGGGGGACTAAAAGAGACCCAGTACTTC. It specifies CASSQDRGGLKETQYF.